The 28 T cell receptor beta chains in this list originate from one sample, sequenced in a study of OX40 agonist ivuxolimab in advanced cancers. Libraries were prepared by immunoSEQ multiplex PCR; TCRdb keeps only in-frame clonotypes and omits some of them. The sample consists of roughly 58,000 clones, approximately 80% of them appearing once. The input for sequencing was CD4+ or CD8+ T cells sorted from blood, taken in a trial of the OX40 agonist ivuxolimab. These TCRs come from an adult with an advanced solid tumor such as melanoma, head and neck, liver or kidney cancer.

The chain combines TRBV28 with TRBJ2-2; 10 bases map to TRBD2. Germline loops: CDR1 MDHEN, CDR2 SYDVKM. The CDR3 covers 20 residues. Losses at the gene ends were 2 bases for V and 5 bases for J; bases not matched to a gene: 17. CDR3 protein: CASSLILGRLAGVSTGELFF. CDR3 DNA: TGTGCCAGCAGTTTAATCCTTGGACGCCTAGCGGGGGTCTCAACCGGGGAGCTGTTTTTT. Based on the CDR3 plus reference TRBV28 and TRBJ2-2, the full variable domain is DVKVTQSSRYLVKRTGEKVFLECVQDMDHENMFWYRQDPGLGLRLIYFSYDVKMKEKGDIPEGYSVSREKKERFSLILESASTNQTSMYLCASSLILGRLAGVSTGELFFGEGSRLTVL.

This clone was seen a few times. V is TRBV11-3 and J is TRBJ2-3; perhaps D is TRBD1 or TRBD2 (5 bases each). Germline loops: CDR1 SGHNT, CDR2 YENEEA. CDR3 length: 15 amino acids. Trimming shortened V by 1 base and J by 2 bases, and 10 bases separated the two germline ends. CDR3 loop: CASSLVLGDTDTQYF. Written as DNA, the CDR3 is TGTGCCAGCAGCTTAGTTTTGGGGGACACAGATACGCAGTATTTT. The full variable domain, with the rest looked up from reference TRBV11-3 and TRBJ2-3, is EAGVVQSPRYKIIEKKQPVAFWCNPISGHNTLYWYLQNLGQGPELLIRYENEEAVDDSQLPKDRFSAERLKGVDSTLKIQPAELGDSAVYLCASSLVLGDTDTQYFGPGTRLTVL.

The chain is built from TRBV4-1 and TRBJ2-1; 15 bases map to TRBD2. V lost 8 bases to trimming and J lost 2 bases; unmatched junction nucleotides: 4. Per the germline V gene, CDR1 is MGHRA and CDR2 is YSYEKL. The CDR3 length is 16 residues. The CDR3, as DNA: TGCGCCAGCGGGACTAGCGGGAGGAGCCCCTACAATGAGCAGTTCTTC. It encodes CASGTSGRSPYNEQFF.

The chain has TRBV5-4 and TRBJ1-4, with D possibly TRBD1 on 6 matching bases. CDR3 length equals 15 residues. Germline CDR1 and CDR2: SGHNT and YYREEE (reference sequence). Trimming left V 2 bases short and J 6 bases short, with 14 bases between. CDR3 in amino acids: CASSLAPGQDEKLFF. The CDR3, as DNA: TGTGCCAGCAGCTTAGCTCCGGGACAAGATGAAAAACTGTTTTTT.

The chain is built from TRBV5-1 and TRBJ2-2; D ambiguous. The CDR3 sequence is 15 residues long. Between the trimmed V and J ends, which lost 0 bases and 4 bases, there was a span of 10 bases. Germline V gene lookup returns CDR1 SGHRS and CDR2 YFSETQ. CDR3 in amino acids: CASSLASGATGELFF. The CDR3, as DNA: TGCGCCAGCAGCTTGGCCTCGGGCGCCACCGGGGAGCTGTTTTTT.

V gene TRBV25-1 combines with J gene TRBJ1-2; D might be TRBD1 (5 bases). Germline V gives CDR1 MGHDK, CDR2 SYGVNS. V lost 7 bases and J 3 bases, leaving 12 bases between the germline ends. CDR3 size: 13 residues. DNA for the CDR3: TGTGCCAGCACGGGGGAGTACGACTATGGCTACACCTTC. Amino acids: CASTGEYDYGYTF.

In nucleotides, the CDR3 is TGTGCCAGCAGTGAATTGAGGGATCTAGATAATGAAAAACTGTTTTTT. This codes for CASSELRDLDNEKLFF. This sequence joins TRBV25-1 and TRBJ1-4, with D uncertain. Germline loops: CDR1 MGHDK, CDR2 SYGVNS. The CDR3 covers 16 residues. V gave up 1 base and J gave up 4 bases, with 13 bases separating them. Looking up the rest from reference TRBV25-1 and TRBJ1-4 gives the full variable domain: EADIYQTPRYLVIGTGKKITLECSQTMGHDKMYWYQQDPGMELHLIHYSYGVNSTEKGDLSSESTVSRIRTEHFPLTLESARPSHTSQYLCASSELRDLDNEKLFFGSGTQLSVL.

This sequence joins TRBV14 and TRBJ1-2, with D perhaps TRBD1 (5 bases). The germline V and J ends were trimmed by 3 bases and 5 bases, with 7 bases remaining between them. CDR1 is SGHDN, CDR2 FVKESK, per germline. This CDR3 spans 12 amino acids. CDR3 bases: TGTGCCAGCAGCCAGTCAGGGTATGGCTACACCTTC. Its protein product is CASSQSGYGYTF.

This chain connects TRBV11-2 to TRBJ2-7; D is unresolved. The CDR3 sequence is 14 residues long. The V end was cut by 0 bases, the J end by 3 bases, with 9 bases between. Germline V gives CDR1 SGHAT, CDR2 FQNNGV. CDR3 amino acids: CASSLDRADYEQYF. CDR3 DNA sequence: TGTGCCAGCAGCTTAGACCGGGCCGACTACGAGCAGTACTTC.

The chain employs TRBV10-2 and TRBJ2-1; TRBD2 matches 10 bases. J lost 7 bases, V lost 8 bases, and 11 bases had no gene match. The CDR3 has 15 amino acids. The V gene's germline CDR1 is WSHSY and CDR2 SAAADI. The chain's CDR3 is CASSSSGGFYNEQFF. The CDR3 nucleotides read TGCGCCAGCTCCTCTAGCGGGGGATTCTATAATGAGCAGTTCTTC.

The CDR3 is CASSHGGPETQYF. The CDR3 bases are TGTGCCAGCAGCCACGGGGGGCCAGAGACCCAGTACTTC. The chain couples TRBV6-4 to TRBJ2-5, with D possibly being TRBD2 (7 bases). The CDR3 runs 13 residues. Germline assignment: CDR1 MRHNA and CDR2 SNTAGT. The V gene lost 6 bases and the J gene lost 4 bases, with 12 bases spanning the gap.

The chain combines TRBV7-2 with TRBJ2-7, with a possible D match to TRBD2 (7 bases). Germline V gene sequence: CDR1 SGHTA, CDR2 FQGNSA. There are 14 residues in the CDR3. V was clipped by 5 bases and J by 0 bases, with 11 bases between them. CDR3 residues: CASSRGGNSYEQYF. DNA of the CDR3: TGTGCCAGCAGCAGGGGGGGGAACTCCTACGAGCAGTACTTC.

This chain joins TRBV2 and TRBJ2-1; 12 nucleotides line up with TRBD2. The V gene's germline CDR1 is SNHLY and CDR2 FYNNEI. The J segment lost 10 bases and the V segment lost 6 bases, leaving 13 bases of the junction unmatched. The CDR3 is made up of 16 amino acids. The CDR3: CASSPGTSGYQGEQFF. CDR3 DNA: TGTGCCAGCAGCCCCGGGACTAGCGGGTACCAAGGAGAGCAGTTCTTC.

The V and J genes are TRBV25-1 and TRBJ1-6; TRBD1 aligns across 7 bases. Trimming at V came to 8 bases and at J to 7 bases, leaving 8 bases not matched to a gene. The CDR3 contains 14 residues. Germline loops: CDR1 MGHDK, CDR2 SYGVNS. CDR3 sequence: CASRRQGANSPLHF. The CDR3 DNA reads TGTGCCAGCCGAAGACAGGGTGCAAATTCACCCCTCCACTTT.

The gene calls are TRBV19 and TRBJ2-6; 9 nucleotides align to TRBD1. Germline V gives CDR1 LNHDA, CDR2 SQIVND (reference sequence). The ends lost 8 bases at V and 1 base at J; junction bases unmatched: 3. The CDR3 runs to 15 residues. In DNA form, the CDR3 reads TGTGCCAGTCGCGGGACAGGGTCTGGGGCCAACGTCCTGACTTTC. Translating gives CASRGTGSGANVLTF.

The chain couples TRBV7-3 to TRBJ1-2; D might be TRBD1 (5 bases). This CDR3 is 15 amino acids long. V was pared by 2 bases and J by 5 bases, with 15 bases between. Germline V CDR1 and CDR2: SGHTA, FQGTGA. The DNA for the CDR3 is TGTGCCAGCAGCTTATTATCAGGGAAGGGATATGGCTACACCTTC. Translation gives CASSLLSGKGYGYTF.

The CDR3 is CASSLPTSGGTETQYF. CDR3 nucleotides: TGTGCCAGCAGCTTACCTACTAGCGGGGGGACGGAGACCCAGTACTTC. The chain links TRBV7-6 to TRBJ2-5; TRBD2 matches at 12 bases. J was trimmed by 5 bases and V by 2 bases; bases with no gene match: 6. Germline CDR1 SGHVS, CDR2 FNYEAQ. The length of the CDR3 is 16 residues.

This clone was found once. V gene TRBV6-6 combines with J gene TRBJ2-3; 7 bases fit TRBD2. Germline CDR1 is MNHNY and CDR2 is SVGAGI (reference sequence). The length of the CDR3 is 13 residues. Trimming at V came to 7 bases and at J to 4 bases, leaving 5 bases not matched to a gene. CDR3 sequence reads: CASMLLAADTQYF. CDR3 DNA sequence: TGTGCCAGCATGCTGCTAGCGGCAGATACGCAGTATTTT.

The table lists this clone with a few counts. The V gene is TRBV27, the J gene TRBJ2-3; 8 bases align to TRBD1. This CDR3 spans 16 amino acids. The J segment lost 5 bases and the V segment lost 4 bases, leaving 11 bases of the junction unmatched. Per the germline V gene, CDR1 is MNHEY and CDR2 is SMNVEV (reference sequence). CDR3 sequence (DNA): TGTGCCAGCAGTTCAATCAGGGGGCTCGGTGGAGATACGCAGTATTTT. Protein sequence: CASSSIRGLGGDTQYF.

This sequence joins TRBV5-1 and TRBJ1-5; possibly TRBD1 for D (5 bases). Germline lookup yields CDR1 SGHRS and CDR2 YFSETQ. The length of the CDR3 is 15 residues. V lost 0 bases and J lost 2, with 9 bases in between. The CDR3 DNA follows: TGCGCCAGCAGCTTGGGGCAGGGTGGCAATCAGCCCCAGCATTTT. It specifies CASSLGQGGNQPQHF.

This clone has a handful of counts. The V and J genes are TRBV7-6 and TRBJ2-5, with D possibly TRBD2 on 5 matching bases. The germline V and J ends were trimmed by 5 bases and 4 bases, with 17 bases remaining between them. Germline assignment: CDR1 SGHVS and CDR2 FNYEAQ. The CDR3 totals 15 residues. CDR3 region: CASSIGISEIETQYF. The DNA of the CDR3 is TGTGCCAGCAGCATTGGGATTAGCGAAATAGAGACCCAGTACTTC.

In DNA form, the CDR3 reads TGTGCCAGCAGGGTCTGGGCGAACGATCCCCTCGAGCAGTACTTC. This codes for CASRVWANDPLEQYF. This sequence joins TRBV6-1 and TRBJ2-7; no firm D call. V was shortened by 6 bases and J by 6 bases, with 21 bases between the two germline ends. The CDR3 is 15 residues long. Germline V gene sequence: CDR1 MNHNS, CDR2 SASEGT.

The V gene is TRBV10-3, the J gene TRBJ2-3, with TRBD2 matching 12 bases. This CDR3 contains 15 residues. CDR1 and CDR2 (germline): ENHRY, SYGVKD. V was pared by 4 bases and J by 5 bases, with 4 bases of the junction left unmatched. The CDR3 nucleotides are TGTGCCATCAGTGGACTAGCGGGAGCGGAAGATACGCAGTATTTT. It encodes CAISGLAGAEDTQYF.

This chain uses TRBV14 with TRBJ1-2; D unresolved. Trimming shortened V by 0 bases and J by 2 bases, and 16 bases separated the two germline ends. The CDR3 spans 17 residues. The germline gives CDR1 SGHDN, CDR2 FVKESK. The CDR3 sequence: CASSQERFEGFNYGYTF. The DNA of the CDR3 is TGTGCCAGCAGCCAAGAACGATTTGAAGGGTTCAACTATGGCTACACCTTC.

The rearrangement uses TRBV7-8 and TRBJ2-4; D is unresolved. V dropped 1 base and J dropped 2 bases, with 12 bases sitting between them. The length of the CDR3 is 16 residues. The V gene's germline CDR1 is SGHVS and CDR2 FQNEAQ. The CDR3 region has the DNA TGTGCCAGCAGCTTAGATCGCAGGCAATCCAAAAACATTCAGTACTTC. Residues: CASSLDRRQSKNIQYF.

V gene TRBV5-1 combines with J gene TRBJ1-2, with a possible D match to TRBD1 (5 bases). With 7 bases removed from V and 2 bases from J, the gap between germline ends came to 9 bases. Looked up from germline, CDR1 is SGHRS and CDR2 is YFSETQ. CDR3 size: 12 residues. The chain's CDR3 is CASGHENYGYTF. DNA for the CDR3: TGCGCCAGCGGACACGAGAACTATGGCTACACCTTC.

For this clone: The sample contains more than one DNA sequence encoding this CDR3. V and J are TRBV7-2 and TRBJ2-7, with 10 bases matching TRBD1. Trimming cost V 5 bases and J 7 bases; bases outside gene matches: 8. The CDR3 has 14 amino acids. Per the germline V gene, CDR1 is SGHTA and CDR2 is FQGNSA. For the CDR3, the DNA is TGTGCCAGCAGCCCCAGACAGGGGGCAGGGGAGCAGTACTTC. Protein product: CASSPRQGAGEQYF.

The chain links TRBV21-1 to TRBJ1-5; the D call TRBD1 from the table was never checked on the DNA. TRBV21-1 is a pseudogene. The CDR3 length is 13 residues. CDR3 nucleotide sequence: TGTGCCAGCAGCCAGGGACATCGTCAGCCCCAGCATTTT. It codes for CASSQGHRQPQHF.